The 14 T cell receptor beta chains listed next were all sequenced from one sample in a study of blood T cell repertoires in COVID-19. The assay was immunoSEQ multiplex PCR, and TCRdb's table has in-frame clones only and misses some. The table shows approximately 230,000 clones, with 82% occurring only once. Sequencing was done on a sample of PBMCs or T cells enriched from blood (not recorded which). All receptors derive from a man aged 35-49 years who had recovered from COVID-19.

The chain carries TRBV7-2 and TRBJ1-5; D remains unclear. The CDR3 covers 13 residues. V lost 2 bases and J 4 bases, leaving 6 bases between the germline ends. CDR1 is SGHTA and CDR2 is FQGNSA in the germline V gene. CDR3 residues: CASSLIPNQPQHF. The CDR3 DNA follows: TGTGCCAGCAGCTTAATCCCTAATCAGCCCCAGCATTTT.

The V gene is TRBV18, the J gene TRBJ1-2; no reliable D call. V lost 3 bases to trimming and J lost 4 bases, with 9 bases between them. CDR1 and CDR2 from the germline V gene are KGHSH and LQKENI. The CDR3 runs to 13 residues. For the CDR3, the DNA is TGTGCCAGCTCACCGGAGAGCAGCTATGGCTACACCTTC. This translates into CASSPESSYGYTF.

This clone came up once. The CDR3 loop reads CASSLRTGVNTGELFF. CDR3 bases: TGCGCCAGCAGCCTGCGGACAGGGGTTAACACCGGGGAGCTGTTTTTT. The chain carries TRBV4-3 and TRBJ2-2; 9 bases align to TRBD1. J gave up 2 bases and V 4 bases, and 5 bases lay outside the gene matches. Germline CDR1 LGHNA, CDR2 YSLEER. The CDR3 length is 16 residues.

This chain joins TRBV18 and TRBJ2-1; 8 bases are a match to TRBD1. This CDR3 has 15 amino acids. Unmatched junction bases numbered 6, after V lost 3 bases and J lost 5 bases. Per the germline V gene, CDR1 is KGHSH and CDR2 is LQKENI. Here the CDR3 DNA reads TGTGCCAGCTCACCGGGGACAGGTCGGGACAATGAGCAGTTCTTC. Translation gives CASSPGTGRDNEQFF.

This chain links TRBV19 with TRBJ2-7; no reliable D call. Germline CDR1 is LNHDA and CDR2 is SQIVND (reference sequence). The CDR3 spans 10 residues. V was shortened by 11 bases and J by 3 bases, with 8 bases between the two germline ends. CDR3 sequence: CALLRYEQYF. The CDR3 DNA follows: TGTGCCCTCCTGCGCTACGAGCAGTACTTC.

CDR3: CASRGSNYGYTF. The CDR3 DNA sequence: TGTGCCAGCCGGGGGTCTAACTATGGCTACACCTTC. The chain links TRBV2 to TRBJ1-2, with D tentatively TRBD1 (5 bases). Trimming cost V 8 bases and J 0 bases, with 7 bases left between them. Germline CDR1 is SNHLY and CDR2 is FYNNEI. The CDR3 covers 12 residues.

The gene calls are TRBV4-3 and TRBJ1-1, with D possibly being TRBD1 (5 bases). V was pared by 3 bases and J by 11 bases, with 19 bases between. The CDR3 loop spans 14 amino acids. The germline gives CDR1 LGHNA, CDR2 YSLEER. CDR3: CASSHDRQTSGAFF. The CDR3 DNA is TGCGCCAGCAGCCATGATAGACAGACATCTGGGGCTTTCTTT.

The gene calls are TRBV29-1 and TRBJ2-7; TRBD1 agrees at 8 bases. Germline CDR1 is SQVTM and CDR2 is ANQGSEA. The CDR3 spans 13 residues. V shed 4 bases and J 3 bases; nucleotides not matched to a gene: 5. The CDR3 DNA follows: TGCAGCGTTGCCCAGGGGGCGAGCTACGAGCAGTACTTC. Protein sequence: CSVAQGASYEQYF.

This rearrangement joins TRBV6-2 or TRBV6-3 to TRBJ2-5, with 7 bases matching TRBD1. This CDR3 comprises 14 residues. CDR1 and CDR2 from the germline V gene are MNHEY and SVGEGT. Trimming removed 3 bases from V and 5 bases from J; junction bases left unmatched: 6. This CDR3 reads CASSYQGVRETQYF. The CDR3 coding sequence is TGTGCCAGCAGTTATCAGGGGGTACGTGAGACCCAGTACTTC.

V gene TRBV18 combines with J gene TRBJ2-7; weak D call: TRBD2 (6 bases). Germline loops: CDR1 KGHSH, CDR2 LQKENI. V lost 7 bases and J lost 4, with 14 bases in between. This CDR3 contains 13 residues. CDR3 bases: TGTGCCAGCTTATCCGGCGGGATGTACGAGCAGTACTTC. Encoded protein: CASLSGGMYEQYF.

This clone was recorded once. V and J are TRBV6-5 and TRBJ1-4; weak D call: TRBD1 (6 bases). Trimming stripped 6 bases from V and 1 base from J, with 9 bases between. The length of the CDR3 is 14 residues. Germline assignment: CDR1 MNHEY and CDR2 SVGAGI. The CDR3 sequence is CASSSGETNEKLFF. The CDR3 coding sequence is TGTGCCAGCAGCTCAGGGGAAACTAATGAAAAACTGTTTTTT.

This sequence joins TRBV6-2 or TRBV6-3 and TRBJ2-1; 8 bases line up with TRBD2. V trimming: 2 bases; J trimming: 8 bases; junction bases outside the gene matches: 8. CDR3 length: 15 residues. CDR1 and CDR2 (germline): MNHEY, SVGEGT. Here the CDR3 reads CASSYEASGSDEQFF. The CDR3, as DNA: TGTGCCAGCAGTTACGAAGCTAGCGGGTCGGATGAGCAGTTCTTC.

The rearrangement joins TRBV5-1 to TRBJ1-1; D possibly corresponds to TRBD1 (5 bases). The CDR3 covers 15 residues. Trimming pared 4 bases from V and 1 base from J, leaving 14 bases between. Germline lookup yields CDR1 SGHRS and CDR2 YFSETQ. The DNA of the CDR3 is TGCGCCAGCAGCCCCCTAACCCAGGGGAACACTGAAGCTTTCTTT. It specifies CASSPLTQGNTEAFF. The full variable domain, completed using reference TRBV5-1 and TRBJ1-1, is KAGVTQTPRYLIKTRGQQVTLSCSPISGHRSVSWYQQTPGQGLQFLFEYFSETQRNKGNFPGRFSGRQFSNSRSEMNVSTLELGDSALYLCASSPLTQGNTEAFFGQGTRLTVV.

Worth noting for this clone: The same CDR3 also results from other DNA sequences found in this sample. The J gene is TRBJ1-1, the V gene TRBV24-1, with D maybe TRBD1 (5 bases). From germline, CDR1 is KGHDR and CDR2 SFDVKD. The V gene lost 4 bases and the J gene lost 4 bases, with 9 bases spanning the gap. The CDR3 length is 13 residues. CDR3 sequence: CATSEPGGTEAFF. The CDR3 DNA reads TGTGCCACCAGTGAACCGGGGGGCACTGAAGCTTTCTTT.